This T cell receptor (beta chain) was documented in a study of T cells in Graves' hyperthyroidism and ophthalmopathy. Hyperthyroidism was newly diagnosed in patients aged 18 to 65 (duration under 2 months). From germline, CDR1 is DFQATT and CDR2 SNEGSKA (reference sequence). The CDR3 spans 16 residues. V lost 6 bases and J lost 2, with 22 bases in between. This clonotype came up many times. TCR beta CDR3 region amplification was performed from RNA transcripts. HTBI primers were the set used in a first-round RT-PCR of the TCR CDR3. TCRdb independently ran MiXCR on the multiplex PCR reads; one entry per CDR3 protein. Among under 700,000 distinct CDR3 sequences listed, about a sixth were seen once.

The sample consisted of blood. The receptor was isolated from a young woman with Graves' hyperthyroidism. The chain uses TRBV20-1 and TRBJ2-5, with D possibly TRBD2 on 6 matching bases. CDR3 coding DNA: TGCAGTGCCCCGTGGTGGGACGGGAGAGGGCAAGAGACCCAGTACTTC. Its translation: CSAPWWDGRGQETQYF.